This T cell receptor beta chain emerged from a study of a mutant IDH1 vaccine in newly diagnosed glioma. Study summary: Beginning 4-6 weeks after radiotherapy alone, or with temozolomide cycles, vaccination took place. Beforehand, treatment had been radiotherapy, temozolomide, or both; the majority received both. Sex distribution of treated patients was approximately 60% male and around 40% female; mean age was around 40 years.

Some clones are missing from TCRdb's copy, which holds only in-frame ones; the method was immunoSEQ multiplex PCR. The sample lists approximately 60,000 clones; roughly 80% were seen once. Notes on this clone: The antigen is not known.

Study observations and caveats: Among patients, around 95% showed immune responses induced by the vaccine.

Time point denoted: week 47, end of study. One vaccine dose held 300 ug of mutant IDH1 20-mer peptide and came with topical imiquimod. Germline V gives CDR1 SGHVS, CDR2 FQNEAQ. Trimming cost V 8 bases and J 4 bases, with 13 bases left between them. This CDR3 region has 13 residues. The chain combines TRBV7-8 with TRBJ2-3; tentatively, D is TRBD1 (5 bases). This TCR was sampled from a woman aged 45-59 years with glioma. The specimen was PBMCs, collected from a glioma patient whose treatment included an IDH1 peptide vaccine. CDR3 nucleotide sequence: TGTGCCAGCGCAGGGCTGTCGGCAGATACGCAGTATTTT. This gives the protein CASAGLSADTQYF.